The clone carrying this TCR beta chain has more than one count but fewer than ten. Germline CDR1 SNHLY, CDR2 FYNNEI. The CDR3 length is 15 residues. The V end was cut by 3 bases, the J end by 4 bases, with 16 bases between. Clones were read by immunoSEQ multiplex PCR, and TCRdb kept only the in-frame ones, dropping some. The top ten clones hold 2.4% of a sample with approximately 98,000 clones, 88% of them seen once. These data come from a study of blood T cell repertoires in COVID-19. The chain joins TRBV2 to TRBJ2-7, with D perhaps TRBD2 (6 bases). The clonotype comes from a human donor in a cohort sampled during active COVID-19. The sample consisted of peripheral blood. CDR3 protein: CASSEWGDSGYEQYF. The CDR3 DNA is TGTGCCAGCAGTGAGTGGGGGGATTCTGGGTACGAGCAGTACTTC.